This TCR beta chain was obtained from a study of cytomegalovirus exposure and HLA in healthy donors. Study-level points and caveats: An analysis done earlier found most TCR beta V segments productive about 90% or about 30% of the time. On later analysis, the bulk of CMV-associated TCR beta chains appeared to be HLA-restricted.

Remarks on this clone: The target antigen is unknown.

V lost 2 bases to trimming and J lost 3 bases, with 5 bases between them. The CDR3 spans 13 residues. Germline CDR1 SEHNR, CDR2 FQNEAQ (reference sequence). Primers for the PCR totalled 60 Vbeta and 13 Jbeta. Only in-frame clones appear in the TCRdb table, and some are missing; sequencing was by immunoSEQ multiplex PCR. Of under 150,000 clones listed, 70% to 80% were seen once; the top ten hold roughly 4.2%. The sequence was collected from a woman aged 40-49 years in good health and CMV-seropositive. Sequenced: PBMCs. V is TRBV7-9 and J is TRBJ1-3, with unresolved D. The CDR3 DNA reads TGTGCCAGCAGCTTACGGAGTGGAAACACCATATATTTT. Translated, it gives CASSLRSGNTIYF.